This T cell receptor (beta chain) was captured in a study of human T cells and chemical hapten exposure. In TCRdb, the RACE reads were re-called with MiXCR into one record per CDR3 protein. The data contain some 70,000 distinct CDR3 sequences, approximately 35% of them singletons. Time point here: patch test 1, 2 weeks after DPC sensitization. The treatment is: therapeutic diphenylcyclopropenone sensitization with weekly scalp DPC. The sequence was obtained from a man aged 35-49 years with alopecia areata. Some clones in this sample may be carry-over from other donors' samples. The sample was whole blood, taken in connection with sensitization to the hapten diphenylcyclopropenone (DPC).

The CDR3 here is CASSLIKGNQPQHF. In nucleotides, the CDR3 is TGTGCCAGCAGCTTAATTAAGGGCAATCAGCCCCAGCATTTT. This chain links TRBV7-8 with TRBJ1-5; D not resolved. The V end lost 2 bases, the J end lost 2 bases, and 7 bases lay between the germline ends. CDR1 and CDR2 (germline): SGHVS, FQNEAQ. The CDR3 extends over 14 amino acids.